Sequencing of this T cell receptor (beta chain) was carried out in a study of T cell clonality in common variable immunodeficiency. CDR3 length: 15 amino acids. Per the germline V gene, CDR1 is SNHLY and CDR2 is FYNNEI. The germline V and J ends were trimmed by 5 bases and 4 bases, with 15 bases remaining between them. Equal genomic DNA amounts from CVID and control samples were sequenced. The repertoire was sequenced with immunoSEQ multiplex PCR; TCRdb's copy has only in-frame clones and lacks some. Observed are 2,500 to 3,000 clones, no singletons, with the top ten taking approximately 11%. This clone was detected many times. Its antigen is not identified. The CDR3 is cut off 3 residues early in the read; its end comes from the germline J gene. Diagnosis required reduced IgG, IgA and/or IgM with specific antibody deficiency. Most patients and controls had Caucasian heritage. For at least one year, all CVID subjects received replacement immunoglobulin.

Study outcomes and limitations: Fewer deletions and N-nucleotide insertions were reportedly seen in common variable immunodeficiency TCR beta sequences.

The chain employs TRBV2 and TRBJ1-5; D may be TRBD1 (6 bases). The sequenced sample was peripheral blood mononuclear cells. The receptor's source is a human donor with common variable immunodeficiency. The CDR3 sequence is CASSPGHQRNQPQHF. The sequenced CDR3 bases are TGTGCCAGCAGTCCGGGACACCAGAGGAATCAGCCC. Variable domain in full (rest from reference TRBV2 and TRBJ1-5): EPEVTQTPSHQVTQMGQEVILRCVPISNHLYFYWYRQILGQKVEFLVSFYNNEISEKSEIFDDQFSVERPDGSNFTLKIRSTKLEDSAMYFCASSPGHQRNQPQHFGDGTRLSIL.